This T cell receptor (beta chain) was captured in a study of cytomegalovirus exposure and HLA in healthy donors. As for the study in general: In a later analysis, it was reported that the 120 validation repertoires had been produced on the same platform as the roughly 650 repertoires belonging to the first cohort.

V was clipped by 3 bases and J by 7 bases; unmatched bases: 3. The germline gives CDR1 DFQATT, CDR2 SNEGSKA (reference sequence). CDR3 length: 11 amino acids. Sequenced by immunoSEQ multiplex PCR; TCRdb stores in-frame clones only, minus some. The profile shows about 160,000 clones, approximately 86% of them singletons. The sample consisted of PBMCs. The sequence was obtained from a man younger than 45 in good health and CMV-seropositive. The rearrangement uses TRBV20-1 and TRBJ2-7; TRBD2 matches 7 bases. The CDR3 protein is CSASREGEQYF. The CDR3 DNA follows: TGCAGTGCTAGCAGGGAGGGGGAGCAGTACTTC.